Listed here are 9 T cell receptor beta chains from one sample, sequenced in a study of T cell responses to AZD1222 COVID-19 vaccine (TCRdb year 2021). The sample's time point, from its label and the paper: baseline before first vaccination. Libraries were built with the immunoSEQ multiplex PCR assay. TCRdb stores this immuneACCESS table with in-frame sequences only. Part of the clones is absent; in the studies checked, under half of the shortfall reflects unresolved V genes, and no reason is known for the rest. The sample profile shows over 100,000 clones; roughly 89% of them were found once. The top ten clonotypes cover roughly 6.3% of the sample. This specimen consisted of peripheral blood, obtained on day 0 of AZD1222 vaccination. These receptors came from an adult in good health.

The chain is built from TRBV20-1 and TRBJ2-1; 7 bases fit TRBD1. CDR1 and CDR2 from the germline V gene are DFQATT and SNEGSKA (reference sequence). This CDR3 region has 12 residues. Unmatched junction bases numbered 2, after V lost 4 bases and J lost 5 bases. The chain's CDR3 is CSATDRDNEQFF. Here the CDR3 DNA reads TGCAGTGCTACTGACAGGGACAATGAGCAGTTCTTC.

V is TRBV24-1 and J is TRBJ2-1, with D possibly being TRBD2 (6 bases). V was clipped by 3 bases and J by 0 bases, with 8 bases between them. Germline CDR1 and CDR2: KGHDR and SFDVKD. The CDR3 is 15 amino acids. CDR3 coding DNA: TGTGCCACCAGTGATCCGGGGGTCTCCTACAATGAGCAGTTCTTC. Its protein product is CATSDPGVSYNEQFF.

The V and J genes are TRBV12-3 or TRBV12-4 and TRBJ1-5; D is unresolved. V was trimmed by 6 bases and J by 4 bases, leaving 10 bases between them. The length of the CDR3 is 13 residues. This chain's CDR3 is CASSPKWNQPQHF. CDR3 in DNA: TGTGCCAGCAGCCCCAAGTGGAATCAGCCCCAGCATTTT.

This clone came up once. The chain links TRBV5-4 to TRBJ2-3; 11 positions agree with TRBD2. The CDR3 sequence is 16 residues long. The J segment lost 3 bases and the V segment lost 4 bases, leaving 7 bases of the junction unmatched. The V gene's germline CDR1 is SGHNT and CDR2 YYREEE (reference sequence). CDR3: CASSRIAGGPTDTQYF. The CDR3 DNA is TGTGCCAGCAGCCGAATAGCGGGGGGGCCTACAGATACGCAGTATTTT.

V and J are TRBV14 and TRBJ2-7, with D tentatively TRBD1 or TRBD2 (5 bases each). This CDR3 comprises 15 residues. Germline lookup yields CDR1 SGHDN and CDR2 FVKESK. V shed 1 base and J shed 2 bases, with 12 bases lying between them. The CDR3 coding sequence is TGTGCCAGCAGCCAAGTTCCCGGGGCAGCCTACGAGCAGTACTTC. Its protein product is CASSQVPGAAYEQYF.

The chain combines TRBV5-4 with TRBJ1-1; D uncertain. V lost 0 bases and J 1 base, leaving 7 bases between the germline ends. The CDR3 loop spans 14 amino acids. The germline V gene has CDR1 SGHNT and CDR2 YYREEE (reference sequence). The CDR3, as DNA: TGTGCCAGCAGCTTGGGGGGTCGGAACACTGAAGCTTTCTTT. It codes for CASSLGGRNTEAFF.

This rearrangement joins TRBV30 to TRBJ1-1, with 7 bases identical to TRBD1. J gave up 1 base and V 3 bases, and 5 bases lay outside the gene matches. CDR3 length equals 14 residues. Germline V gene lookup returns CDR1 GTSNPN and CDR2 SVGIG (reference sequence). In DNA form, the CDR3 reads TGTGCCTGGAGAGACAGGGATACGAACACTGAAGCTTTCTTT. It is translated as CAWRDRDTNTEAFF. The full variable domain, with the rest looked up from reference TRBV30 and TRBJ1-1, is SQTIHQWPATLVQPVGSPLSLECTVEGTSNPNLYWYRQAAGRGLQLLFYSVGIGQISSEVPQNLSASRPQDRQFILSSKKLLLSDSGFYLCAWRDRDTNTEAFFGQGTRLTVV.

The J gene is TRBJ1-1, the V gene TRBV30; D gene unclear. The V gene's germline CDR1 is GTSNPN and CDR2 SVGIG (reference sequence). The V end was cut by 0 bases, the J end by 5 bases, with 7 bases between. CDR3 length equals 12 residues. CDR3 DNA: TGTGCCTGGAGTGTAGACTATACTGAAGCTTTCTTT. This sequence encodes CAWSVDYTEAFF.

Points on this clone: Its ends do not fully match the called genes, so a read error is possible. This sequence joins TRBV12-3 or TRBV12-4 and TRBJ1-2; no clear D. CDR3 length equals 11 residues. The CDR3 sequence: CASNLGYGYTF. CDR3 DNA sequence: TGTGCCAGCAATTTAGGGTATGGCTACACCTTC.